A single T cell receptor (beta chain) is shown here with its context. What it binds is not known. This specimen comes from a study of graft-versus-host responses after intestinal transplantation. Study-wide results and caveats: Peak levels of circulating GvH clones tracked with early post-transplant HvG declines. The presence of high graft-versus-host to host-versus-graft clonal ratios in allografts characterized patients with graft-donor T cell macrochimerism. Detected in recipient marrow were GvH clones, some of which were first observed in ileum or blood.

Assay used: immunoSEQ multiplex PCR; TCRdb lists only in-frame clones, some missing. The profile shows fewer than 65,000 clones, 80% to 90% of them singletons. V dropped 6 bases and J dropped 3; count of bases not matched to a gene: 7. The CDR3 runs to 14 residues. The V gene's germline CDR1 is MDHEN and CDR2 SYDVKM. Sample: unstimulated CD4+ T cells sorted from spleen or lymph node cells, taken before transplant. The chain links TRBV28 to TRBJ2-7, with TRBD2 matching 8 bases. This clonotype was sampled from a human donor who was the organ donor for an intestinal transplant. The CDR3 coding sequence is TGTGCCAGCAGGTCCTCGGGAGGGGGCTACGAGCAGTACTTC. Its translation is CASRSSGGGYEQYF.